One and the same sample provided the 20 T cell receptor beta chains below, sequenced in a study of shared clonotypes between healthy human individuals. The data were produced by immunoSEQ multiplex PCR, yet TCRdb's version contains in-frame clones alone and is incomplete. Among roughly 2.5 million clones, 90% to 95% were seen once, and the ten largest hold roughly 0.14%. Sequencing was performed on naive CD4+ T cells sorted from blood. Subset noted: CD45RA+ positively selected. The receptors come from a man aged 18-30 years in good health.

V and J are TRBV29-1 and TRBJ1-1; the D gene is possibly TRBD1 (6 bases). This CDR3 is built from 13 residues. Trimming stripped 4 bases from V and 4 bases from J, with 13 bases between. Germline CDR1 is SQVTM and CDR2 is ANQGSEA. DNA of the CDR3: TGCAGCGTTGGTACAGGGAGGAGCACTGAAGCTTTCTTT. Protein sequence: CSVGTGRSTEAFF.

The V gene is TRBV30, the J gene TRBJ2-3; 16 nucleotides line up with TRBD2. This CDR3 region has 17 residues. J gave up 2 bases and V 1 base, and 3 bases lay outside the gene matches. Germline values: CDR1 GTSNPN, CDR2 SVGIG (reference sequence). In DNA form, the CDR3 reads TGTGCCTGGAGTGAGGGACTAGCGGGAGGGCCCACAGATACGCAGTATTTT. Translated: CAWSEGLAGGPTDTQYF. The full variable domain, with the rest looked up from reference TRBV30 and TRBJ2-3, is SQTIHQWPATLVQPVGSPLSLECTVEGTSNPNLYWYRQAAGRGLQLLFYSVGIGQISSEVPQNLSASRPQDRQFILSSKKLLLSDSGFYLCAWSEGLAGGPTDTQYFGPGTRLTVL.

This CDR3 reads CASSVGRGEEQYF. CDR3 nucleotides: TGTGCCAGCAGCGTAGGTAGGGGTGAGGAGCAGTACTTC. This chain joins TRBV9 and TRBJ2-7; D might be TRBD1 (5 bases). Trimming removed 0 bases at V and 7 bases at J, with 11 bases between. This CDR3 spans 13 amino acids. Germline V gene data show CDR1 as SGDLS and CDR2 as YYNGEE.

The rearrangement uses TRBV10-1 and TRBJ2-3; D unresolved. Trimming took off 3 bases at V and 2 bases at J, with 12 bases between the two ends. Looked up from germline, CDR1 is WNHNN and CDR2 is SYGVQD (reference sequence). The CDR3 contains 15 residues. The CDR3 coding sequence is TGCGCCAGCAGTGACCACGGCTGGAACACAGATACGCAGTATTTT. It is translated as CASSDHGWNTDTQYF.

The rearrangement joins TRBV5-1 to TRBJ2-3, with 9 bases that match TRBD2. V dropped 4 bases and J dropped 6; count of bases not matched to a gene: 6. Per the germline V gene, CDR1 is SGHRS and CDR2 is YFSETQ. CDR3 size: 14 residues. The DNA for the CDR3 is TGCGCCAGCAGCGGAATAGCGGGAGAGGATACGCAGTATTTT. This sequence encodes CASSGIAGEDTQYF. Looking up the rest from reference TRBV5-1 and TRBJ2-3 gives the full variable domain: KAGVTQTPRYLIKTRGQQVTLSCSPISGHRSVSWYQQTPGQGLQFLFEYFSETQRNKGNFPGRFSGRQFSNSRSEMNVSTLELGDSALYLCASSGIAGEDTQYFGPGTRLTVL.

The V gene is TRBV4-1, the J gene TRBJ2-5; D assignment may be TRBD1 or TRBD2 (6 bases each). The V and J ends lost 0 bases and 2 bases respectively, with 13 bases between them. This CDR3 is built from 16 residues. Germline V gives CDR1 MGHRA, CDR2 YSYEKL. CDR3 coding DNA: TGCGCCAGCAGCCAAGATCGGGGGCGGGCGCAAGAGACCCAGTACTTC. Translating gives CASSQDRGRAQETQYF.

The count of this clone is one. V gene TRBV10-3 combines with J gene TRBJ2-1; D may be TRBD2 (6 bases). Germline CDR1 reads ENHRY; CDR2 reads SYGVKD. Trimming stripped 8 bases from V and 0 bases from J, with 14 bases between. This CDR3 has 15 amino acids. CDR3 DNA sequence: TGTGCCATCGCCGGCGGGGCCTTCTCCTACAATGAGCAGTTCTTC. Amino acids: CAIAGGAFSYNEQFF.

J is TRBJ1-2 and V is TRBV20-1, with D hard to call. This CDR3 is 11 amino acids long. Germline loops: CDR1 DFQATT, CDR2 SNEGSKA (reference sequence). The V end was cut by 7 bases, the J end by 7 bases, with 13 bases between. The CDR3 DNA sequence: TGCAGTGTCCGCAGCACGGTTGGCTACACCTTC. Its translation: CSVRSTVGYTF.

As regards this clone: The sample contains more than one DNA sequence encoding this CDR3. V gene TRBV6-5 combines with J gene TRBJ2-7, with D possibly matching TRBD2 (6 bases). The V gene lost 4 bases and the J gene lost 2 bases, with 12 bases spanning the gap. Germline CDR1 and CDR2: MNHEY and SVGAGI. This CDR3 is 14 amino acids long. The CDR3: CASSSGTGTYEQYF. DNA for the CDR3: TGTGCCAGCAGTTCCGGGACTGGGACCTACGAGCAGTACTTC.

The rearrangement uses TRBV6-1 and TRBJ2-3, with 10 nucleotides matching TRBD1. The CDR3 length is 13 residues. Germline values: CDR1 MNHNS, CDR2 SASEGT. The V gene end was trimmed by 8 bases and the J gene end by 5 bases; junction bases not matched to a gene: 4. This CDR3 is CASDRGLLDTQYF. The CDR3 region has the DNA TGTGCCAGCGACAGGGGGCTATTAGATACGCAGTATTTT.

With respect to this clone: Germline and junction disagree at one end, which may indicate a read error. J is TRBJ2-2 and V is TRBV7-7, with a weak D call TRBD1 (5 bases). Germline values: CDR1 SSHAT, CDR2 FNYEAQ (reference sequence). This CDR3 is 14 amino acids long. CDR3 sequence reads: CASSLSGSPGELFF. DNA of the CDR3: TGTGCTAGCAGCCTTTCAGGGTCCCCCGGGGAGCTGTTTTTT.

The rearrangement joins TRBV30 to TRBJ1-4; D is possibly TRBD1 (6 bases). From germline, CDR1 is GTSNPN and CDR2 SVGIG (reference sequence). V was cut by 0 bases and J by 1 base, with 15 bases left in between. The CDR3 sequence is 17 residues long. CDR3 bases: TGTGCCTGGAGTGTAGGGGGGTCGTTGGTAACTAATGAAAAACTGTTTTTT. The encoded protein is CAWSVGGSLVTNEKLFF.

The chain employs TRBV11-2 and TRBJ2-3; TRBD1 matches at 7 bases. CDR1 is SGHAT, CDR2 FQNNGV, per germline. The CDR3 has 14 residues. V was clipped by 3 bases and J by 2 bases; unmatched bases: 2. CDR3 sequence reads: CASSLGQHTDTQYF. The DNA of the CDR3 is TGTGCCAGCAGCTTGGGACAGCACACAGATACGCAGTATTTT.

Regarding this clone: Other DNA variants within this sample encode the same CDR3. The rearrangement uses TRBV5-4 and TRBJ2-5; 10 bases agree with TRBD2. This CDR3 comprises 14 residues. Looked up from germline, CDR1 is SGHNT and CDR2 is YYREEE (reference sequence). With V trimmed by 4 bases and J by 4 bases, 4 bases remained unmatched. The CDR3 DNA reads TGTGCCAGCAGCCTGAGCGGGAGGGGAGAGACCCAGTACTTC. This translates into CASSLSGRGETQYF. Together with reference TRBV5-4 and TRBJ2-5, the CDR3 gives the full variable domain: ETGVTQSPTHLIKTRGQQVTLRCSSQSGHNTVSWYQQALGQGPQFIFQYYREEENGRGNFPPRFSGLQFPNYSSELNVNALELDDSALYLCASSLSGRGETQYFGPGTRLLVL.

The chain joins TRBV30 to TRBJ2-4; a possible D gene is TRBD2 (6 bases). The V end was cut by 0 bases, the J end by 1 base, with 10 bases between. The germline CDR1 and CDR2 sequences are GTSNPN and SVGIG (reference sequence). CDR3 length: 15 amino acids. CDR3 nucleotide sequence: TGTGCCTGGAGTGTGCTAGCGAGGGCCAAAAACATTCAGTACTTC. Encoded protein: CAWSVLARAKNIQYF.

This chain connects TRBV2 to TRBJ1-1, with 7 bases identical to TRBD1. V lost 4 bases and J lost 4; bases outside the gene matches: 6. The V gene's germline CDR1 is SNHLY and CDR2 FYNNEI. The CDR3 is 14 amino acids. CDR3 in DNA: TGTGCCAGCAGTGCGGACAGGACCCGCACTGAAGCTTTCTTT. Translation gives CASSADRTRTEAFF.

The V and J genes are TRBV6-1 and TRBJ1-2; D is uncertain. V lost 7 bases and J lost 8, with 17 bases in between. CDR1 is MNHNS and CDR2 is SASEGT in the germline V gene. This CDR3 has 13 residues. CDR3: CASNHPPLEGYTF. CDR3 DNA sequence: TGTGCCAGCAACCACCCCCCCCTAGAAGGCTACACCTTC.

The chain is built from TRBV7-9 and TRBJ2-1, with D perhaps matching TRBD2 (5 bases). CDR3 length equals 15 residues. CDR1 and CDR2 (germline): SEHNR, FQNEAQ (reference sequence). V lost 5 bases to trimming and J lost 0 bases, with 11 bases between them. The CDR3 sequence: CASSTDYSSYNEQFF. DNA for the CDR3: TGTGCCAGCAGCACAGACTACAGCTCCTACAATGAGCAGTTCTTC.

The chain has TRBV6-1 and TRBJ2-7; D not resolved. V lost 0 bases to trimming and J lost 5 bases, with 8 bases between them. The CDR3 covers 13 residues. CDR1 is MNHNS, CDR2 SASEGT, per germline. Here the CDR3 DNA reads TGTGCCAGCAGTGAAGCGCTTCTTAACGAGCAGTACTTC. Its translation: CASSEALLNEQYF.

This clone was observed a few times. The V gene is TRBV21-1, the J gene TRBJ2-3. TRBV21-1 is tagged as a pseudogene. The CDR3 loop spans 15 amino acids. The CDR3 sequence is CASNPWGRRGDTQYF. Written as DNA, the CDR3 is TGTGCCAGCAACCCCTGGGGTCGGCGAGGAGATACGCAGTATTTT.